The next 28 T cell receptor beta chains were all read from a single sample in a study of T cell responses to AZD1222 COVID-19 vaccine. Data came from immunoSEQ multiplex PCR; TCRdb stores just in-frame clones and leaves some out. Among some 130,000 clones listed, approximately 94% were seen once. The sequences come from peripheral blood, collected on day 0 of AZD1222 vaccination. The receptors shown here come from an adult in good health.

This clone came up once. The chain carries TRBV14 and TRBJ1-2; TRBD1 matches 9 bases. The CDR3 extends over 16 amino acids. CDR1 is SGHDN and CDR2 is FVKESK in the germline V gene. With V trimmed by 2 bases and J by 1 base, 5 bases remained unmatched. In nucleotides, the CDR3 is TGTGCCAGCAGCCAAAGGACAGGGGCGTTTAACTATGGCTACACCTTC. Amino acids: CASSQRTGAFNYGYTF.

The chain links TRBV5-4 to TRBJ2-3; possibly TRBD2 for D (6 bases). V was shortened by 6 bases and J by 5 bases, with 7 bases between the two germline ends. The CDR3 length is 11 residues. Germline V gene data show CDR1 as SGHNT and CDR2 as YYREEE (reference sequence). The CDR3 DNA sequence: TGTGCCAGCATAGCGGAAGATACGCAGTATTTT. Encoded protein: CASIAEDTQYF.

The chain links TRBV7-4 to TRBJ1-1, with 8 bases identical to TRBD1. The trim removed 6 bases at V and 1 base at J, leaving 7 bases unmatched. This CDR3 is 15 amino acids long. Germline V gene lookup returns CDR1 SGHVT and CDR2 SQSDAQ. This CDR3 is CASRSRDRPNTEAFF. The CDR3 DNA follows: TGTGCCAGCAGATCTAGGGACAGGCCGAACACTGAAGCTTTCTTT.

V usage is TRBV5-1 and J usage is TRBJ1-1; 7 nucleotides match TRBD1. Germline V gives CDR1 SGHRS, CDR2 YFSETQ. The CDR3 contains 14 residues. With V trimmed by 3 bases and J by 2 bases, 4 bases remained unmatched. Here the CDR3 DNA reads TGCGCCAGCAGCTCGGACAGGTTAAACACTGAAGCTTTCTTT. It specifies CASSSDRLNTEAFF.

The V and J genes are TRBV9 and TRBJ1-4; a possible D gene is TRBD1 (5 bases). CDR3 length: 15 amino acids. Trimming pared 0 bases from V and 8 bases from J, leaving 14 bases between. CDR1 and CDR2 from the germline V gene are SGDLS and YYNGEE. In DNA, the CDR3 is TGTGCCAGCAGCGTAGTTGCAGGGCGGGGAGAAAAACTGTTTTTT. This sequence encodes CASSVVAGRGEKLFF. The full variable domain, in which reference TRBV9 and TRBJ1-4 provide the parts outside the CDR3, is DSGVTQTPKHLITATGQRVTLRCSPRSGDLSVYWYQQSLDQGLQFLIQYYNGEERAKGNILERFSAQQFPDLHSELNLSSLELGDSALYFCASSVVAGRGEKLFFGSGTQLSVL.

This clone has a single count. The CDR3 spells CASSRTGRDTEAFF. CDR3 bases: TGTGCCAGCAGTCGGACAGGGAGGGACACTGAAGCTTTCTTT. The rearrangement uses TRBV2 and TRBJ1-1; 8 positions match TRBD1. The CDR3 consists of 14 residues. Losses at the gene ends were 5 bases for V and 3 bases for J; bases not matched to a gene: 5. Germline CDR1 reads SNHLY; CDR2 reads FYNNEI.

The chain couples TRBV9 to TRBJ1-1, with TRBD1 matching 7 bases. Losses at the gene ends were 4 bases for V and 7 bases for J; bases not matched to a gene: 7. CDR3 length: 13 amino acids. Germline V gene lookup returns CDR1 SGDLS and CDR2 YYNGEE. The CDR3 nucleotides read TGTGCCAGCAGCCCGGGGGGGGACAGTGAAGCTTTCTTT. It is translated as CASSPGGDSEAFF.

The chain carries TRBV21-1 and TRBJ1-3; the D call in the table, TRBD1, was not verified against the DNA. TRBV21-1 is a documented pseudogene. The CDR3 covers 15 residues. The DNA of the CDR3 is TGTGCCAGCACAAAGGACAGGGGGCTTGGAAACACCATATATTTT. Protein: CASTKDRGLGNTIYF.

CDR3 amino acids: CASSFSGDTGELFF. In nucleotides, the CDR3 is TGCGCCAGCAGCTTTTCTGGGGACACCGGGGAGCTGTTTTTT. This chain uses TRBV5-1 with TRBJ2-2; D not certain. Germline V gene lookup returns CDR1 SGHRS and CDR2 YFSETQ. The V gene lost 2 bases and the J gene lost 3 bases, with 8 bases spanning the gap. The CDR3 sequence is 14 residues long.

The rearrangement joins TRBV7-9 to TRBJ2-5, with D perhaps TRBD2 (6 bases). This CDR3 has 14 residues. V was shortened by 0 bases and J by 4 bases, with 9 bases between the two germline ends. In germline, CDR1 is SEHNR, CDR2 FQNEAQ (reference sequence). The CDR3 loop reads CASSLAQGGETQYF. The CDR3 bases are TGTGCCAGCAGCTTAGCGCAGGGAGGAGAGACCCAGTACTTC.

This sequence joins TRBV18 and TRBJ1-1; no clear D gene. V gave up 0 bases and J gave up 0 bases, with 14 bases separating them. CDR1 and CDR2 from the germline V gene are KGHSH and LQKENI. The CDR3 totals 17 residues. The CDR3 reads CASSPPGRYGVNTEAFF. For the CDR3, the DNA is TGTGCCAGCTCACCACCGGGCCGTTACGGTGTGAACACTGAAGCTTTCTTT.

The chain employs TRBV9 and TRBJ2-3; no firm D call. The CDR3 runs 17 residues. V was cut by 0 bases and J by 2 bases, with 16 bases left in between. Germline V lookup: CDR1 SGDLS, CDR2 YYNGEE. CDR3 DNA sequence: TGTGCCAGCAGCGTAGAAGGGCCCCCGACCTACACAGATACGCAGTATTTT. Its translation is CASSVEGPPTYTDTQYF. Supplemented by reference TRBV9 and TRBJ2-3, the full variable domain reads DSGVTQTPKHLITATGQRVTLRCSPRSGDLSVYWYQQSLDQGLQFLIQYYNGEERAKGNILERFSAQQFPDLHSELNLSSLELGDSALYFCASSVEGPPTYTDTQYFGPGTRLTVL.

V is TRBV7-9 and J is TRBJ2-7; no firm D call. The CDR3 has 13 residues. Trimming left V 1 base short and J 6 bases short, with 10 bases between. Per the germline V gene, CDR1 is SEHNR and CDR2 is FQNEAQ (reference sequence). CDR3 residues: CASSLVRGPEQYF. CDR3 sequence (DNA): TGTGCCAGCAGCTTAGTGAGAGGCCCCGAGCAGTACTTC. The full variable domain, its missing parts supplied by reference TRBV7-9 and TRBJ2-7, is DTGVSQNPRHKITKRGQNVTFRCDPISEHNRLYWYRQTLGQGPEFLTYFQNEAQLEKSRLLSDRFSAERPKGSFSTLEIQRTEQGDSAMYLCASSLVRGPEQYFGPGTRLTVT.

This clone was recorded only once. The chain has TRBV4-1 and TRBJ2-5; no reliable D call. Germline CDR1 and CDR2: MGHRA and YSYEKL. The ends were cut back, 0 bases at V and 3 bases at J, with 11 bases in the middle. The length of the CDR3 is 15 residues. This chain's CDR3 is CASSQDYHVEETQYF. CDR3 DNA sequence: TGCGCCAGCAGCCAAGATTATCATGTGGAAGAGACCCAGTACTTC.

This clone was seen a single time. V is TRBV4-1 and J is TRBJ2-3; the match to TRBD1 covers 10 bases. The germline V gene has CDR1 MGHRA and CDR2 YSYEKL. With 0 bases clipped from V and 0 bases from J, the junction kept 12 bases outside the gene matches. The CDR3 length is 20 residues. CDR3 loop: CASSQDHISGTGDSTDTQYF. The CDR3 DNA follows: TGCGCCAGCAGCCAAGATCACATATCCGGGACAGGGGATAGCACAGATACGCAGTATTTT.

The rearrangement uses TRBV24-1 and TRBJ1-3; D is unresolved. The CDR3 runs 13 residues. V shed 12 bases and J shed 6 bases, with 17 bases lying between them. CDR1 is KGHDR, CDR2 SFDVKD, per germline. The CDR3 DNA sequence: TGTGCCGCCCCCCGGTGGGAGGTAAACACCATATATTTT. Translation: CAAPRWEVNTIYF.

This clone was seen once. This chain links TRBV2 with TRBJ2-7; D remains ambiguous. Trimming stripped 10 bases from V and 7 bases from J, with 17 bases between. The germline V gene has CDR1 SNHLY and CDR2 FYNNEI. The CDR3 is made up of 12 amino acids. CDR3 DNA: TGTGCCACCGTAAAACCTACAAGGGAGCAGTACTTC. Translating gives CATVKPTREQYF.

The chain carries TRBV30 and TRBJ1-1; D may be TRBD1 (5 bases). In germline, CDR1 is GTSNPN, CDR2 SVGIG (reference sequence). V gave up 5 bases and J gave up 0 bases, with 10 bases separating them. This CDR3 contains 13 residues. DNA of the CDR3: TGTGCCTGGGGGGGTTGGTTGAACACTGAAGCTTTCTTT. It codes for CAWGGWLNTEAFF.

The V call is TRBV5-1, the J call TRBJ2-7, with a possible D match to TRBD1 (5 bases). Germline lookup yields CDR1 SGHRS and CDR2 YFSETQ. The germline V and J ends were trimmed by 7 bases and 5 bases, with 13 bases remaining between them. The CDR3 contains 12 residues. CDR3 DNA: TGCGCCAGCGGTCAGGGTAAGAACGAGCAGTACTTC. Amino acids: CASGQGKNEQYF.

This chain joins TRBV19 and TRBJ2-2, with 9 bases fitting TRBD1. J was trimmed by 7 bases and V by 7 bases; bases with no gene match: 10. The CDR3 sequence is 15 residues long. Germline V lookup: CDR1 LNHDA, CDR2 SQIVND (reference sequence). The CDR3 sequence: CASNRRGQGGGELFF. The CDR3 region has the DNA TGTGCCAGTAATCGAAGGGGACAGGGCGGCGGGGAGCTGTTTTTT.

The V gene is TRBV27, the J gene TRBJ2-1; TRBD1 might be the D (6 bases). Germline V gives CDR1 MNHEY, CDR2 SMNVEV (reference sequence). CDR3 length: 12 residues. Trimming took off 6 bases at V and 7 bases at J, with 10 bases between the two ends. DNA of the CDR3: TGTGCCAGCAGGGCAGGGGTTAATGAGCAGTTCTTC. As protein: CASRAGVNEQFF.

V gene TRBV19 combines with J gene TRBJ2-2; D possibly corresponds to TRBD1 (5 bases). Trimming took 4 bases from V and 4 from J, leaving 10 bases between them. CDR3 length: 14 amino acids. Germline loops: CDR1 LNHDA, CDR2 SQIVND (reference sequence). CDR3 amino acids: CASSRQGSTGELFF. Written as DNA, the CDR3 is TGTGCCAGTAGTAGGCAGGGATCCACCGGGGAGCTGTTTTTT.

The V gene is TRBV6-2 or TRBV6-3, the J gene TRBJ2-7; D gene unclear. Deletions cut 6 bases from V and 4 bases from J, with 7 bases between. The germline V gene encodes CDR1 MNHEY and CDR2 SVGEGT. The CDR3 is made up of 11 amino acids. The CDR3 here is CASSPSYEQYF. The CDR3 DNA reads TGTGCCAGCAGCCCCTCGTACGAGCAGTACTTC.

V usage is TRBV18 and J usage is TRBJ1-3, with D hard to call. Trimming removed 1 base at V and 9 bases at J, with 10 bases between. The CDR3 contains 13 residues. Germline CDR1 reads KGHSH; CDR2 reads LQKENI. The CDR3 DNA sequence: TGTGCCAGCTCACCACTCCCATTCAGCACCATATATTTT. Its translation: CASSPLPFSTIYF.

V and J are TRBV28 and TRBJ1-1; D not resolved. The V gene lost 2 bases and the J gene lost 3 bases, with 7 bases spanning the gap. This CDR3 contains 13 residues. CDR1 is MDHEN, CDR2 SYDVKM, per germline. CDR3 DNA: TGTGCCAGCAGTTTACCCCTCTACACTGAAGCTTTCTTT. This codes for CASSLPLYTEAFF. The full variable domain, in which reference TRBV28 and TRBJ1-1 provide the parts outside the CDR3, is DVKVTQSSRYLVKRTGEKVFLECVQDMDHENMFWYRQDPGLGLRLIYFSYDVKMKEKGDIPEGYSVSREKKERFSLILESASTNQTSMYLCASSLPLYTEAFFGQGTRLTVV.

The chain is built from TRBV11-1 and TRBJ1-2, with D tentatively TRBD1 (5 bases). CDR3 length equals 14 residues. The ends were cut back, 0 bases at V and 3 bases at J, with 8 bases in the middle. Per the germline V gene, CDR1 is SGHAT and CDR2 is FQDESV (reference sequence). CDR3 in amino acids: CASSLAQGDYGYTF. The CDR3 DNA sequence: TGTGCCAGCAGCTTAGCTCAGGGCGACTATGGCTACACCTTC.

CDR3 sequence: CASSTGQGSRNEQFF. The CDR3 DNA is TGTGCCAGCAGCACAGGACAGGGGTCAAGGAATGAGCAGTTCTTC. The J gene is TRBJ2-1, the V gene TRBV7-9; 9 bases are shared with TRBD1. CDR3 length: 15 amino acids. V lost 5 bases and J lost 7; bases outside the gene matches: 9. The germline V gene encodes CDR1 SEHNR and CDR2 FQNEAQ (reference sequence).

The CDR3 nucleotides read TGTGCCTGGAGTTCCTATAATTCACCCCTCCACTTT. This gives the protein CAWSSYNSPLHF. The gene calls are TRBV30 and TRBJ1-6; no clear D gene. V was shortened by 2 bases and J by 1 base, with 0 bases between the two germline ends. Germline CDR1 is GTSNPN and CDR2 is SVGIG (reference sequence). This CDR3 has 12 amino acids.